This T cell receptor (beta chain) was identified during a study of follicular helper T cells after annual influenza vaccination. About the study: Blood was drawn on days 0, 7 and 28 after vaccination. Across the 2013-2014, 2014-2015 and 2015-2016 vaccination seasons, some subjects were resampled.

Clones were sequenced by immunoSEQ multiplex PCR, and TCRdb holds only the in-frame ones, with some missing. The data contain roughly 27,000 clones, 65% to 85% of them singletons. The time point: 2014-2015 season, pre-vaccination. This clone was seen more than once but under ten times. Its target is not known. CDR3 length: 13 amino acids. CDR1 and CDR2 from the germline V gene are SQVTM and ANQGSEA. V dropped 6 bases and J dropped 5; count of bases not matched to a gene: 4. Study-wide results and caveats: Yearly vaccinations repeatedly recalled conserved clonotypes in ICOS+CD38+ cTfh. Day 7 ICOS+CD38+ clones later appeared mostly in ICOS-CD38- cTfh.

The rearrangement links TRBV29-1 to TRBJ2-5; TRBD1 aligns across 12 bases. This clonotype was obtained from an adult who received the influenza vaccine. Sequenced material: CXCR5+ CD38- circulating T follicular helper cells from blood, taken on the day of influenza vaccination. Subset given: circulating Tfh, non-naive CD4+CXCR5+PD-1+ (ICOS+CD38+ or ICOS-CD38-). CDR3 in amino acids: CSVGTGGAETQYF. The CDR3 nucleotides are TGCAGCGTCGGGACAGGGGGCGCGGAGACCCAGTACTTC.